The 26 T cell receptor beta chains presented below share a single source sample, sequenced in a study of OX40 agonist ivuxolimab in advanced cancers. Method: immunoSEQ multiplex PCR; TCRdb's copy keeps in-frame clones and lacks some. The sample lists about 58,000 clones, 70% to 90% occurring once. Here the sequenced sample was CD4+ or CD8+ T cells sorted from blood, taken in a trial of the OX40 agonist ivuxolimab. These receptors were obtained from an adult with an advanced solid tumor such as melanoma, head and neck, liver or kidney cancer.

The J gene is TRBJ2-6, the V gene TRBV19; possibly TRBD1 or TRBD2 for D (5 bases each). V dropped 3 bases and J dropped 2 bases, with 11 bases sitting between them. Germline V gene lookup returns CDR1 LNHDA and CDR2 SQIVND (reference sequence). The CDR3 runs to 16 residues. The CDR3 nucleotides read TGTGCCAGTAGTATTAATCTGGGGGCTGGGGCCAACGTCCTGACTTTC. Translated: CASSINLGAGANVLTF.

Here the CDR3 reads CASSLLGDEGPNTGELFF. CDR3 in DNA: TGCGCCAGCAGCCTGTTAGGGGATGAGGGACCGAACACCGGGGAGCTGTTTTTT. V gene TRBV5-1 combines with J gene TRBJ2-2; D may match TRBD1 or TRBD2 (5 bases each). With 4 bases removed from V and 0 bases from J, the gap between germline ends came to 19 bases. Germline CDR1 reads SGHRS; CDR2 reads YFSETQ. CDR3 length: 18 residues. Combining the CDR3 with reference TRBV5-1 and TRBJ2-2 gives the whole variable domain KAGVTQTPRYLIKTRGQQVTLSCSPISGHRSVSWYQQTPGQGLQFLFEYFSETQRNKGNFPGRFSGRQFSNSRSEMNVSTLELGDSALYLCASSLLGDEGPNTGELFFGEGSRLTVL.

The rearrangement uses TRBV6-5 and TRBJ2-7, with 9 bases fitting TRBD1. The CDR3 totals 14 residues. V shed 5 bases and J 6 bases; nucleotides not matched to a gene: 8. Germline V gene sequence: CDR1 MNHEY, CDR2 SVGAGI. CDR3 loop: CASSARDRVPEQYF. Here the CDR3 DNA reads TGTGCCAGCAGTGCCCGGGACAGGGTTCCCGAGCAGTACTTC.

This clone was recorded once. V and J are TRBV7-2 and TRBJ2-2; D ambiguous. The CDR3 consists of 14 residues. V was clipped by 5 bases and J by 6 bases, with 13 bases between them. Germline loops: CDR1 SGHTA, CDR2 FQGNSA. In DNA form, the CDR3 reads TGTGCCAGCAGCATTCCTTACAGAGCCGGGGAGCTGTTTTTT. It translates to CASSIPYRAGELFF.

V usage is TRBV6-5 and J usage is TRBJ2-2; D unresolved. Germline V gives CDR1 MNHEY, CDR2 SVGAGI. The CDR3 has 14 residues. V gave up 2 bases and J gave up 4 bases, with 8 bases separating them. The CDR3 nucleotides read TGTGCCAGCAGTTACAGAGTGATCACCGGGGAGCTGTTTTTT. Protein sequence: CASSYRVITGELFF.

In this sample, this clone turned up once. The V and J genes are TRBV5-4 and TRBJ1-1; possibly TRBD1 for D (5 bases). The CDR3 covers 14 residues. Between the trimmed V and J ends, which lost 2 bases and 2 bases, there was a span of 10 bases. The germline CDR1 and CDR2 sequences are SGHNT and YYREEE (reference sequence). The CDR3 DNA follows: TGTGCCAGCAGCTTCCTGACAGCAAACACTGAAGCTTTCTTT. Its translation is CASSFLTANTEAFF.

The chain uses TRBV28 and TRBJ1-1, with a weak D call TRBD1 (5 bases). V dropped 3 bases and J dropped 4 bases, with 9 bases sitting between them. Germline V lookup: CDR1 MDHEN, CDR2 SYDVKM. The CDR3 sequence is 13 residues long. This CDR3 reads CASSFTGRTEAFF. CDR3 nucleotides: TGTGCCAGCAGTTTTACAGGTCGCACTGAAGCTTTCTTT.

The chain carries TRBV7-9 and TRBJ1-5, with 7 bases fitting TRBD1. V lost 3 bases and J lost 5; bases outside the gene matches: 10. CDR1 SEHNR and CDR2 FQNEAQ come from the germline V gene (reference sequence). This CDR3 is built from 16 residues. The CDR3: CASSLGTGDLYQPQHF. The CDR3 DNA reads TGTGCCAGCAGCTTGGGTACAGGGGACCTTTATCAGCCCCAGCATTTT.

The chain joins TRBV19 to TRBJ2-4; maybe TRBD1 (5 bases). From germline, CDR1 is LNHDA and CDR2 SQIVND (reference sequence). The CDR3 totals 13 residues. Trimming shortened V by 2 bases and J by 9 bases, and 11 bases separated the two germline ends. Here the CDR3 reads CASSIQGTGIQYF. In DNA, the CDR3 is TGTGCCAGTAGTATACAGGGAACCGGCATTCAGTACTTC.

In DNA form, the CDR3 reads TGCAGCGTAAGAATGGGAAGCAATCAGCCCCAGCATTTT. This gives the protein CSVRMGSNQPQHF. The chain uses TRBV29-1 and TRBJ1-5; D call uncertain. Trimming stripped 6 bases from V and 1 base from J, with 10 bases between. Germline loops: CDR1 SQVTM, CDR2 ANQGSEA. The CDR3 is 13 amino acids.

V gene TRBV5-3 combines with J gene TRBJ1-3; D remains unclear. TRBV5-3 carries the ORF label, with uncertain function. V was pared by 6 bases and J by 0 bases, with 13 bases between. CDR3 length: 15 amino acids. As DNA, the CDR3 is TGTGCCAGAATGTCGACGGCAAGCTCTGGAAACACCATATATTTT. Its translation is CARMSTASSGNTIYF.

This chain connects TRBV10-2 to TRBJ2-5; 7 bases agree with TRBD2. Germline V gives CDR1 WSHSY, CDR2 SAAADI. Trimming at V came to 1 base and at J to 5 bases, leaving 10 bases not matched to a gene. The CDR3 runs 16 residues. The CDR3 here is CASSEYLSGGVETQYF. CDR3 nucleotide sequence: TGCGCCAGCAGTGAGTACCTTTCGGGGGGAGTCGAGACCCAGTACTTC.

This chain links TRBV19 with TRBJ2-3, with 9 bases fitting TRBD2. Trimming took 7 bases from V and 2 from J; bases not matched to a gene: 10. Germline CDR1 is LNHDA and CDR2 is SQIVND (reference sequence). This CDR3 has 16 residues. CDR3 sequence: CASKERLAGLTDTQYF. The CDR3 nucleotides read TGTGCCAGTAAGGAACGGCTAGCGGGGCTCACAGATACGCAGTATTTT.

J is TRBJ1-4 and V is TRBV7-2, with D unresolved. The CDR3 runs to 15 residues. V was clipped by 5 bases and J by 4 bases, with 14 bases between them. Germline V gene sequence: CDR1 SGHTA, CDR2 FQGNSA. The CDR3 is CASSAAGLYNEKLFF. The CDR3 DNA reads as TGTGCCAGCAGCGCGGCCGGGCTCTATAATGAAAAACTGTTTTTT.

This clone showed up just once. The rearrangement joins TRBV11-2 to TRBJ2-5; 8 bases are a match to TRBD2. The CDR3 is 15 amino acids. Trimming cost V 5 bases and J 0 bases; bases outside gene matches: 5. CDR1 is SGHAT and CDR2 is FQNNGV in the germline V gene. The CDR3 loop is CASSGSGNYQETQYF. CDR3 coding DNA: TGTGCCAGCAGCGGTAGCGGGAACTACCAAGAGACCCAGTACTTC.

V is TRBV7-8 and J is TRBJ1-1; unclear D gene. The CDR3 sequence is 12 residues long. V was cut by 9 bases and J by 6 bases, with 14 bases left in between. The germline gives CDR1 SGHVS, CDR2 FQNEAQ. The CDR3 nucleotides are TGTGCCAGTTCCGGGAGTTCTCCTGAAGCTTTCTTT. The encoded protein is CASSGSSPEAFF.

The J gene is TRBJ2-7, the V gene TRBV11-2; 8 nucleotides agree with TRBD1. CDR1 and CDR2 from the germline V gene are SGHAT and FQNNGV. The CDR3 extends over 15 amino acids. J was trimmed by 6 bases and V by 5 bases; bases with no gene match: 12. The CDR3 region is CASSTRGLEVGEQYF. As DNA, the CDR3 is TGTGCCAGCAGCACCAGGGGGCTAGAGGTGGGCGAGCAGTACTTC.

The chain is built from TRBV6-5 and TRBJ2-3, with 7 bases lining up with TRBD1. Germline loops: CDR1 MNHEY, CDR2 SVGAGI. CDR3 length: 16 residues. V lost 2 bases to trimming and J lost 2 bases; unmatched junction nucleotides: 7. In DNA, the CDR3 is TGTGCCAGCAGTTACCCGGGACAGAAACTCACAGATACGCAGTATTTT. Residues: CASSYPGQKLTDTQYF.

This clone was recorded only once. The chain combines TRBV11-3 with TRBJ2-1, with 13 bases lining up with TRBD2. The V and J ends lost 4 bases and 5 bases, in that order; junction bases with no gene match: 2. Germline V gene lookup returns CDR1 SGHNT and CDR2 YENEEA. The CDR3 has 15 amino acids. DNA of the CDR3: TGTGCCAGCAGCTCGGGACTAGCGGGACACAATGAGCAGTTCTTC. Protein: CASSSGLAGHNEQFF.

The chain is built from TRBV18 and TRBJ2-7, with D tentatively TRBD1 (6 bases). The germline gives CDR1 KGHSH, CDR2 LQKENI. V was pared by 3 bases and J by 0 bases, with 9 bases between. The CDR3 is made up of 14 amino acids. CDR3 sequence reads: CASSPLQGSYEQYF. The CDR3 coding sequence is TGTGCCAGCTCACCCCTACAGGGCTCCTACGAGCAGTACTTC. The whole variable domain, filled in from reference TRBV18 and TRBJ2-7, reads NAGVMQNPRHLVRRRGQEARLRCSPMKGHSHVYWYRQLPEEGLKFMVYLQKENIIDESGMPKERFSAEFPKEGPSILRIQQVVRGDSAAYFCASSPLQGSYEQYFGPGTRLTVT.

This rearrangement joins TRBV20-1 to TRBJ2-5; no clear D. V was shortened by 6 bases and J by 4 bases, with 6 bases between the two germline ends. CDR3 length: 10 amino acids. Germline assignment: CDR1 DFQATT and CDR2 SNEGSKA (reference sequence). The DNA for the CDR3 is TGCAGTGCCCTAAGAGAGACCCAGTACTTC. Translated, it gives CSALRETQYF.

This chain connects TRBV28 to TRBJ2-1; 8 bases map to TRBD2. The CDR3 spans 15 residues. V was pared by 6 bases and J by 7 bases, with 11 bases of the junction left unmatched. CDR1 is MDHEN and CDR2 is SYDVKM in the germline V gene. The CDR3 region has the DNA TGTGCCAGCAGCCCCGGGGGTAGCGGGGATAATGAGCAGTTCTTC. It specifies CASSPGGSGDNEQFF.

The chain uses TRBV15 and TRBJ1-5; 7 bases map to TRBD1. This CDR3 is built from 16 residues. Germline CDR1 and CDR2: LNHNV and YYDKDF (reference sequence). V lost 1 base to trimming and J lost 6 bases; unmatched junction nucleotides: 9. CDR3 loop: CATSRAKGAGGQPQHF. The CDR3 DNA follows: TGTGCCACCAGCAGAGCCAAGGGGGCTGGTGGTCAGCCCCAGCATTTT.

The V and J genes are TRBV5-1 and TRBJ2-7, with D perhaps TRBD1 (5 bases). The CDR3 is 11 residues long. Between the trimmed V and J ends, which lost 2 bases and 5 bases, there was a span of 5 bases. The germline gives CDR1 SGHRS, CDR2 YFSETQ. DNA of the CDR3: TGCGCCAGCAGCTTACAGGACGAGCAGTACTTC. Residues: CASSLQDEQYF.

This chain connects TRBV7-3 to TRBJ1-1; possible D gene TRBD1, 5 bases. CDR3 length: 13 amino acids. The V end lost 2 bases, the J end lost 1 base, and 5 bases lay between the germline ends. Germline V gene sequence: CDR1 SGHTA, CDR2 FQGTGA. The CDR3 protein is CASSLQGNTEAFF. CDR3 sequence (DNA): TGTGCCAGCAGCTTACAGGGGAACACTGAAGCTTTCTTT.

The rearrangement joins TRBV27 to TRBJ2-1; D unclear. V lost 2 bases, J lost 1 base, and 6 bases lay in between. Germline V gives CDR1 MNHEY, CDR2 SMNVEV (reference sequence). The CDR3 is 14 residues long. The CDR3 DNA is TGTGCCAGCAGTTTAGGCCAATCCTACAATGAGCAGTTCTTC. Amino acid sequence: CASSLGQSYNEQFF.